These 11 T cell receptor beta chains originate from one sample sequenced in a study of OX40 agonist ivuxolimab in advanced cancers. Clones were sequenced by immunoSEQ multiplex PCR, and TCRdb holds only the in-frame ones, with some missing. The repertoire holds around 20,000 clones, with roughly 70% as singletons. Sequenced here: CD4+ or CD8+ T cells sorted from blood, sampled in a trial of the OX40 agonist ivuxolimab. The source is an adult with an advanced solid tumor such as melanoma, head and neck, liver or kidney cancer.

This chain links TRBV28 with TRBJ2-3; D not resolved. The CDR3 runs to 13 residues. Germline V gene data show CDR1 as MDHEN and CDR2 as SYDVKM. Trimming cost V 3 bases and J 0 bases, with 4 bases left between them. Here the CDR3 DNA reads TGTGCCAGCAGTTTTTCAAGCACAGATACGCAGTATTTT. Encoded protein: CASSFSSTDTQYF.

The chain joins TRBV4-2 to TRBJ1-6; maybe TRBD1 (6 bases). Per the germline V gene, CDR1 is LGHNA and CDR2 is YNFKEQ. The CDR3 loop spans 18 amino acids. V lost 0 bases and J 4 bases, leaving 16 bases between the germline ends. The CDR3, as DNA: TGTGCCAGCAGCCAAGATCTGGCGGCAGGGGATTATAATTCACCCCTCCACTTT. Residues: CASSQDLAAGDYNSPLHF.

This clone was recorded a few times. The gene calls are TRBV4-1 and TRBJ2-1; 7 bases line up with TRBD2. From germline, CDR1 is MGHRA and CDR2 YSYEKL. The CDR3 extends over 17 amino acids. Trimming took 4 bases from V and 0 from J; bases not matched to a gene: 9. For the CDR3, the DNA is TGCGCCAGCAGCCGGGGCAGCGGGGAAAGCTCCTACAATGAGCAGTTCTTC. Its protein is CASSRGSGESSYNEQFF.

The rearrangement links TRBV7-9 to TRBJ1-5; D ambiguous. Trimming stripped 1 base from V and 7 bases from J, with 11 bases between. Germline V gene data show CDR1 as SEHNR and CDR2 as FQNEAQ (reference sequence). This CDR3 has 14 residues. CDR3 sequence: CASSLDRAGQPQHF. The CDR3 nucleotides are TGTGCCAGCAGCTTAGATAGGGCGGGACAGCCCCAGCATTTT. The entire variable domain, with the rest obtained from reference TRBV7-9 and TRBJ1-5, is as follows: DTGVSQNPRHKITKRGQNVTFRCDPISEHNRLYWYRQTLGQGPEFLTYFQNEAQLEKSRLLSDRFSAERPKGSFSTLEIQRTEQGDSAMYLCASSLDRAGQPQHFGDGTRLSIL.

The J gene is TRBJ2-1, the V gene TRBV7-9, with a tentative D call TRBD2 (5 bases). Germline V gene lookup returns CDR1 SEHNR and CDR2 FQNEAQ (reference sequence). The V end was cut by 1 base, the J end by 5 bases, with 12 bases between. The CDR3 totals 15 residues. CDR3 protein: CASSLGREVDNEQFF. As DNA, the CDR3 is TGTGCCAGCAGCTTAGGCCGGGAAGTGGACAATGAGCAGTTCTTC.

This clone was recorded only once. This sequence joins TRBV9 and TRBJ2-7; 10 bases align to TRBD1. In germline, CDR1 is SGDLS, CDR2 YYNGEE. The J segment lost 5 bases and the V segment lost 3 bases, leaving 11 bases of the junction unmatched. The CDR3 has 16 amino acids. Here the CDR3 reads CASSAKPGQGSHEQYF. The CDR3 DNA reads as TGTGCCAGCAGCGCCAAACCGGGACAGGGGTCCCACGAGCAGTACTTC. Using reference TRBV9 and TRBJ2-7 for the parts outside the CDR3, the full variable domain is DSGVTQTPKHLITATGQRVTLRCSPRSGDLSVYWYQQSLDQGLQFLIQYYNGEERAKGNILERFSAQQFPDLHSELNLSSLELGDSALYFCASSAKPGQGSHEQYFGPGTRLTVT.

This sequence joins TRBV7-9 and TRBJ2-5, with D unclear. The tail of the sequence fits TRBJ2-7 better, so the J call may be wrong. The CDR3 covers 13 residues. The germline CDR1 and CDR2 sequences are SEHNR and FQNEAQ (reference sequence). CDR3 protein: CASSQGWPYEQYF. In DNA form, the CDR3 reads TGTGCCAGCTCCCAAGGGTGGCCCTACGAGCAGTACTTC.

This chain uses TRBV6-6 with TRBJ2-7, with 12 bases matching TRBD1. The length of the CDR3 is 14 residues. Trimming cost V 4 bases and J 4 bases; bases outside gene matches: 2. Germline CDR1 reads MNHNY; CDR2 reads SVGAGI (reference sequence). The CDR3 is CASSLGQGAYEQYF. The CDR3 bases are TGTGCCAGCAGTTTGGGACAGGGGGCTTACGAGCAGTACTTC.

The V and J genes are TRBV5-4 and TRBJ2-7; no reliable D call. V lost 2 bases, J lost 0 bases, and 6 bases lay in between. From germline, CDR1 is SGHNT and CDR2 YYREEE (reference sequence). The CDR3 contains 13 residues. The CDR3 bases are TGTGCCAGCAGCTTTTTCGGCTCCTACGAGCAGTACTTC. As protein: CASSFFGSYEQYF.

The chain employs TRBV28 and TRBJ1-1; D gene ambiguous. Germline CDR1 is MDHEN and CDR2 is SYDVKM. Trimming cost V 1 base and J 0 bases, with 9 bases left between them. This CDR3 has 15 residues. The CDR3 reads CASSLLVDLNTEAFF. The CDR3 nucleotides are TGTGCCAGCAGTTTATTGGTTGATTTGAACACTGAAGCTTTCTTT.

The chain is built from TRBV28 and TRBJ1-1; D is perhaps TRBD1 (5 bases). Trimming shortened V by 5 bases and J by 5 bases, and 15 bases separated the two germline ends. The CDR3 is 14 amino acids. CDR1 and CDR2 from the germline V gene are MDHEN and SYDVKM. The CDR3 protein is CASSGTGLETEAFF. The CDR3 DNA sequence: TGTGCCAGCAGTGGAACAGGTCTCGAGACTGAAGCTTTCTTT.